This entry concerns a single T cell receptor (beta chain). These data are taken from a study of naive and memory T cell subsets. An equimolar mix of two oligonucleotides served as the beta constant-region primer for TRBC1 and TRBC2. Nested alpha and beta constant-region primers with the SP2 primer drove four PCR rounds on ligated cDNA. TCRdb itself ran the UMI-ligation and nested PCR reads through MiXCR, one entry per CDR3 protein. The data hold some 82,000 distinct CDR3 sequences, with 8% to 9.5% observed a single time. The specimen was naive CD8+ T cells from blood. The source is a human donor in good health.

The CDR3 coding sequence is TGTGCCAGCAGGAGAGGGACTAGCGGGGCCAATGAGCAGTTCTTC. It is translated as CASRRGTSGANEQFF. The chain combines TRBV7-9 with TRBJ2-1; 13 bases align to TRBD2. The CDR3 is made up of 15 amino acids. Germline CDR1 and CDR2: SEHNR and FQNEAQ (reference sequence). V lost 6 bases and J lost 6; bases outside the gene matches: 5.